These 18 T cell receptor beta chains originate from one sample sequenced in a study of T cells after somatic rescue of genetic block. The method was immunoSEQ multiplex PCR; TCRdb's version includes in-frame clones alone and lacks a portion of them. The sample has more than 65,000 clones; roughly 90% are singletons. Sequenced input: peripheral blood mononuclear cells (PBMCs). Receptors originate from a man aged 30 to 45.

The genes are TRBV2 and TRBJ1-5; TRBD1 is a possible D gene (6 bases). Trimming took 5 bases from V and 0 from J, leaving 11 bases between them. Germline CDR1 SNHLY, CDR2 FYNNEI. There are 15 residues in the CDR3. CDR3 sequence reads: CASSPTGLSNQPQHF. The CDR3, as DNA: TGTGCCAGCAGTCCTACAGGGCTTAGCAATCAGCCCCAGCATTTT.

The genes are TRBV19 and TRBJ2-1, with 8 bases that match TRBD2. The CDR3 loop spans 15 amino acids. Germline V lookup: CDR1 LNHDA, CDR2 SQIVND (reference sequence). With 9 bases clipped from V and 6 bases from J, the junction kept 13 bases outside the gene matches. Here the CDR3 DNA reads TGTGCCAGCGCCCCAAGTAGCGGGACTATCAATGAGCAGTTCTTC. Amino acids: CASAPSSGTINEQFF. Drawing the rest from reference TRBV19 and TRBJ2-1, the complete variable domain is DGGITQSPKYLFRKEGQNVTLSCEQNLNHDAMYWYRQDPGQGLRLIYYSQIVNDFQKGDIAEGYSVSREKKESFPLTVTSAQKNPTAFYLCASAPSSGTINEQFFGPGTRLTVL.

In this sample, this clone turned up a few times. The genes are TRBV7-2 and TRBJ2-3; 9 nucleotides match TRBD2. V shed 1 base and J 8 bases; nucleotides not matched to a gene: 10. Germline values: CDR1 SGHTA, CDR2 FQGNSA. The CDR3 is 16 amino acids. DNA of the CDR3: TGTGCCAGCAGCTTAGACGTGCTAGCGGGACGCCCTACGCAGTATTTT. As protein: CASSLDVLAGRPTQYF.

This clone occurred once. DNA of the CDR3: TGTGCCAGCAGCCCGGGGACCGTGCGTGAAGATACGCAGTATTTT. It translates to CASSPGTVREDTQYF. The rearrangement uses TRBV11-3 and TRBJ2-3; D tentatively reads TRBD1 or TRBD2 (5 bases each). The CDR3 is 15 amino acids. CDR1 and CDR2 (germline): SGHNT, YENEEA. Deletions cut 5 bases from V and 5 bases from J, with 17 bases between. Drawing the rest from reference TRBV11-3 and TRBJ2-3, the complete variable domain is EAGVVQSPRYKIIEKKQPVAFWCNPISGHNTLYWYLQNLGQGPELLIRYENEEAVDDSQLPKDRFSAERLKGVDSTLKIQPAELGDSAVYLCASSPGTVREDTQYFGPGTRLTVL.

The rearrangement uses TRBV7-8 and TRBJ2-3, with 9 positions matching TRBD1. Germline values: CDR1 SGHVS, CDR2 FQNEAQ. V trimming: 1 base; J trimming: 3 bases; junction bases outside the gene matches: 2. This CDR3 contains 15 residues. Here the CDR3 reads CASSLDRGLTDTQYF. CDR3 in DNA: TGTGCCAGCAGCTTAGACAGGGGGCTAACAGATACGCAGTATTTT.

This chain connects TRBV5-1 to TRBJ2-3, with a possible D match to TRBD1 (6 bases). Germline assignment: CDR1 SGHRS and CDR2 YFSETQ. The CDR3 loop spans 18 amino acids. V was trimmed by 4 bases and J by 2 bases, leaving 23 bases between them. The CDR3, as DNA: TGCGCCAGCAGCAAATCCCGGGGCCCTGGGGGCTTCACAGATACGCAGTATTTT. It specifies CASSKSRGPGGFTDTQYF.

This chain connects TRBV6-5 to TRBJ1-6, with TRBD1 as a possible D gene (5 bases). This CDR3 contains 13 residues. The V and J ends lost 5 bases and 10 bases respectively, with 12 bases between them. The germline V gene encodes CDR1 MNHEY and CDR2 SVGAGI. The CDR3 region is CASSTTGGSPLHF. The CDR3 region has the DNA TGTGCCAGCAGTACAACAGGAGGGTCACCCCTCCACTTT.

This rearrangement joins TRBV4-2 to TRBJ1-2; D call uncertain. The germline V gene encodes CDR1 LGHNA and CDR2 YNFKEQ. CDR3 size: 16 residues. The ends were cut back, 4 bases at V and 5 bases at J, with 20 bases in the middle. CDR3 sequence reads: CASSPLLTSGRYGYTF. In DNA, the CDR3 is TGTGCCAGCAGCCCCCTGCTAACCTCCGGGAGGTATGGCTACACCTTC.

V is TRBV5-1 and J is TRBJ1-4; no definite D call. Per the germline V gene, CDR1 is SGHRS and CDR2 is YFSETQ. Trimming shortened V by 3 bases and J by 8 bases, and 14 bases separated the two germline ends. The CDR3 covers 14 residues. CDR3 protein: CASSSSSSGEKLFF. The CDR3 DNA follows: TGCGCCAGCAGCTCCTCATCCTCCGGGGAAAAACTGTTTTTT.

The chain uses TRBV21-1 and TRBJ2-7; the table's D call, TRBD2, has no DNA check behind it. TRBV21-1 is given as a pseudogene. The CDR3 loop spans 17 amino acids. The DNA of the CDR3 is TGTGCCAGCAGCACTCCACCGCCTAGCGAGACGACCTACGAGCAGTACTTC. Protein sequence: CASSTPPPSETTYEQYF.

The chain uses TRBV13 and TRBJ1-4, with 8 bases lining up with TRBD1. After removal of 4 bases from V and 3 bases from J, the junction contained 7 bases not matched to a gene. The length of the CDR3 is 16 residues. CDR1 and CDR2 from the germline V gene are PRHDT and FYEKMQ (reference sequence). The CDR3 protein is CASSYRDRQPNEKLFF. The CDR3 nucleotides are TGTGCCAGCAGCTACCGGGACAGGCAGCCTAATGAAAAACTGTTTTTT.

V gene TRBV6-5 combines with J gene TRBJ1-2, with a possible D match to TRBD1 (5 bases). The germline V gene encodes CDR1 MNHEY and CDR2 SVGAGI. CDR3 size: 15 residues. Trimming shortened V by 8 bases and J by 8 bases, and 24 bases separated the two germline ends. CDR3 DNA: TGTGCCAGCTTCCGGGACCCTGTTACGGGAAGCGGCTACACCTTC. Translation gives CASFRDPVTGSGYTF.

The chain employs TRBV2 and TRBJ2-6; no definite D call. The CDR3 is 15 residues long. CDR1 and CDR2 (germline): SNHLY, FYNNEI. V was shortened by 6 bases and J by 0 bases, with 9 bases between the two germline ends. The CDR3 here is CASRGLNSGANVLTF. CDR3 DNA: TGTGCCAGCAGGGGGTTGAACTCTGGGGCCAACGTCCTGACTTTC.

The gene calls are TRBV7-8 and TRBJ1-5, with D tentatively TRBD1 (6 bases). V lost 5 bases and J 3 bases, leaving 11 bases between the germline ends. Germline CDR1 reads SGHVS; CDR2 reads FQNEAQ. CDR3 length: 14 amino acids. The CDR3 here is CASSPRTVNQPQHF. The CDR3 region has the DNA TGTGCCAGCAGCCCCCGGACAGTCAATCAGCCCCAGCATTTT.

This chain links TRBV6-5 with TRBJ2-7; TRBD2 aligns across 7 bases. The V gene end was trimmed by 2 bases and the J gene end by 5 bases; junction bases not matched to a gene: 6. CDR1 is MNHEY and CDR2 is SVGAGI in the germline V gene. The CDR3 covers 14 residues. The chain's CDR3 is CASSYGWGGNEQYF. The DNA for the CDR3 is TGTGCCAGCAGTTACGGATGGGGGGGGAACGAGCAGTACTTC.

The chain links TRBV29-1 to TRBJ2-7, with a weak D call TRBD2 (9 bases). Germline V gene sequence: CDR1 SQVTM, CDR2 ANQGSEA. This CDR3 region has 15 residues. Trimming removed 7 bases at V and 4 bases at J, with 23 bases between. This CDR3 reads CSAASGGGGAYEQYF. The CDR3, as DNA: TGCAGCGCTGCTTCAGGGGGCGGGGGGGCTTACGAGCAGTACTTC.

The rearrangement uses TRBV27 and TRBJ2-3; D is uncertain. CDR3 size: 12 residues. CDR1 MNHEY and CDR2 SMNVEV come from the germline V gene (reference sequence). Trimming removed 6 bases at V and 5 bases at J, with 9 bases between. The CDR3 region is CASRRSEDTQYF. CDR3 in DNA: TGTGCCAGCAGGCGTAGTGAAGATACGCAGTATTTT.

CDR3 protein: CASSRQGSNQPQHF. Here the CDR3 DNA reads TGTGCCAGCAGTCGACAGGGAAGCAATCAGCCCCAGCATTTT. The V gene is TRBV6-1, the J gene TRBJ1-5, with 7 positions matching TRBD1. CDR1 is MNHNS, CDR2 SASEGT, per germline. V shed 5 bases and J 1 base; nucleotides not matched to a gene: 2. This CDR3 has 14 amino acids.